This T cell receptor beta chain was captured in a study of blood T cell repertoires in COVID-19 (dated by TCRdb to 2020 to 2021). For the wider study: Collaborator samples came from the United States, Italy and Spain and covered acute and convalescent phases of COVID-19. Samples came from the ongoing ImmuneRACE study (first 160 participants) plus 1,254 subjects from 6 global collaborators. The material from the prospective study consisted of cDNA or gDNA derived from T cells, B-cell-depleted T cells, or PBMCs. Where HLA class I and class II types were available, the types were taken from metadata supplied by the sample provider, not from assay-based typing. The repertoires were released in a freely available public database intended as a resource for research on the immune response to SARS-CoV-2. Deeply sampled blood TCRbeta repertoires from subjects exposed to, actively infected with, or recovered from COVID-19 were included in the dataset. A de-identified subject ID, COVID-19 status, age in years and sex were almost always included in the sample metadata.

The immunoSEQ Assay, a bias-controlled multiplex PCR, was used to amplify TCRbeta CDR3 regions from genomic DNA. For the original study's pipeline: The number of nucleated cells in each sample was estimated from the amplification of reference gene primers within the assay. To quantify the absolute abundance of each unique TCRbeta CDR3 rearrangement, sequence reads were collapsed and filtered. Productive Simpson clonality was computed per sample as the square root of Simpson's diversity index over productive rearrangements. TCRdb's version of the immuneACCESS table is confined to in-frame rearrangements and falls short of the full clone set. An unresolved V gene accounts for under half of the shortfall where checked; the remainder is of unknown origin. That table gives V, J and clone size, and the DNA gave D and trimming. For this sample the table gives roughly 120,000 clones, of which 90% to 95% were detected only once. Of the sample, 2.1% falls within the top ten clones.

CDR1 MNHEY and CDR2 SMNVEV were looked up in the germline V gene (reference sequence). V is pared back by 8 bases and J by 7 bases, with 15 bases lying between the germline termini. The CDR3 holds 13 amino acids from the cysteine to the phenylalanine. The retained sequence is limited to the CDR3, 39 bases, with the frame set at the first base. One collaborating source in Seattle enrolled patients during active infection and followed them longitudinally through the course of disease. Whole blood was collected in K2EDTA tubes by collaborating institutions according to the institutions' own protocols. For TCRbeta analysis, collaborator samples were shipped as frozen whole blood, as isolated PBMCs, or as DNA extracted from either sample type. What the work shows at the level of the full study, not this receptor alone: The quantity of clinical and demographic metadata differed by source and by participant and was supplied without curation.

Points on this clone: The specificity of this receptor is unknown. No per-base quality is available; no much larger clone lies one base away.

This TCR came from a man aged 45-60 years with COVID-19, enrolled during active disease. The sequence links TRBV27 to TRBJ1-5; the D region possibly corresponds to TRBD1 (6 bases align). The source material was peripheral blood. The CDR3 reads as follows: CASSSGVRQPQHF. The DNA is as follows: TGTGCCAGCTCTTCAGGGGTGAGGCAGCCCCAGCATTTT.